These 15 T cell receptor beta chains share one sample of origin, sequenced in a study of tumor-infiltrating lymphocytes in oesophageal squamous cell carcinoma. TCRdb redid the calling of the PCR reads with MiXCR, one entry per CDR3 protein. The repertoire has just under 20,000 distinct CDR3 sequences, roughly two fifths of them found once; the top ten carry roughly 21%. Sample: esophageal tumor tissue. The receptors stem from a male donor with esophageal squamous cell carcinoma.

With regard to this clonotype: This clone may be a read error of a much larger clone one base away. The rearrangement uses TRBV4-2 and TRBJ1-6; D gene uncertain. The J call is uncertain, as TRBJ1-5 better fits the DNA end. CDR1 is LGHNA, CDR2 YNFKEQ, per germline. The CDR3 consists of 14 residues. The CDR3 DNA follows: TGTGCCGGCAGCCAAGAGGTCCAGGTTCAGCCCCAGCATTTT. Translating gives CAGSQEVQVQPQHF.

The rearrangement links TRBV10-2 to TRBJ1-1, with D unresolved. This CDR3 is 12 amino acids long. In germline, CDR1 is WSHSY, CDR2 SAAADI. V was clipped by 7 bases and J by 1 base, with 7 bases between them. The CDR3 is CASMIGNTEAFF. The CDR3 nucleotides read TGCGCCAGCATGATCGGGAACACTGAAGCTTTCTTT.

This clonotype came up many times. The chain joins TRBV10-3 to TRBJ1-2, with 10 bases aligning to TRBD1. Germline V gene sequence: CDR1 ENHRY, CDR2 SYGVKD. The V and J ends lost 9 bases and 10 bases, in that order; junction bases with no gene match: 14. The CDR3 extends over 14 amino acids. CDR3 nucleotides: TGTGCCATTTCCCCGCCGGGTGGGACAGGGGTCTACACCTTC. It codes for CAISPPGGTGVYTF.

The V gene is TRBV7-4, the J gene TRBJ2-1; tentatively, D is TRBD1 or TRBD2 (5 bases each). Trimming removed 11 bases from V and 0 bases from J, with 8 bases in between. Germline assignment: CDR1 SGHVT and CDR2 SQSDAQ. The CDR3 loop spans 12 amino acids. The CDR3 nucleotides are TGTGCCGGGGACCACTCCTACAATGAGCAGTTCTTC. Translation gives CAGDHSYNEQFF.

This clonotype was seen only a few times. V and J are TRBV18 and TRBJ1-2; D is ambiguous. The germline V gene encodes CDR1 KGHSH and CDR2 LQKENI. CDR3 length: 12 residues. The V gene lost 6 bases and the J gene lost 6 bases, with 11 bases spanning the gap. CDR3 coding DNA: TGTGCCAGCTCTCATTATATTGATGGCTACACCTTC. This translates into CASSHYIDGYTF.

This clonotype was counted many times. This chain links TRBV12-3 or TRBV12-4 with TRBJ1-6, with D possibly being TRBD1 (5 bases). CDR3 size: 15 residues. Trimming took off 3 bases at V and 5 bases at J, with 11 bases between the two ends. CDR3 region: CASSFAGPDNSPLHF. DNA of the CDR3: TGTGCCAGCAGTTTTGCGGGGCCGGATAATTCACCCCTCCACTTT.

This chain links TRBV2 with TRBJ2-7; TRBD1 agrees at 7 bases. The end of the DNA aligns better with TRBJ2-5, so the J call may be wrong. From germline, CDR1 is SNHLY and CDR2 FYNNEI. The CDR3 extends over 14 amino acids. CDR3 bases: TGTGCCAGCAGTGAGCGAGGGGGCACGAAGACCCAGTACTTC. Its translation is CASSERGGTKTQYF.

Within the sample, this clonotype is medium-sized. The gene calls are TRBV6-6 and TRBJ1-5; D remains unclear. The CDR3 covers 15 residues. Trimming took off 0 bases at V and 3 bases at J, with 9 bases between the two ends. CDR1 is MNHNY, CDR2 SVGAGI, per germline (reference sequence). CDR3: CASSYSGNDNQPQHF. DNA for the CDR3: TGTGCCAGCAGTTACTCAGGAAACGACAATCAGCCCCAGCATTTT.

J is TRBJ2-4 and V is TRBV4-2, with D maybe TRBD2 (6 bases). The J call may not be correct, given that the DNA end is closer to TRBJ2-7. The germline gives CDR1 LGHNA, CDR2 YNFKEQ. The CDR3 totals 19 residues. The CDR3: CASSQDTMSWTIEPYEQYF. Here the CDR3 DNA reads TGTGCCAGCAGCCAAGATACGATGAGTTGGACTATCGAACCTTACGAGCAGTACTTC.

The J gene is TRBJ2-1, the V gene TRBV30; either TRBD1 or TRBD2 may fit D (5 bases each). The last part of the DNA fits TRBJ2-7 better; the J call may be wrong. Per the germline V gene, CDR1 is GTSNPN and CDR2 is SVGIG (reference sequence). This CDR3 has 15 amino acids. In nucleotides, the CDR3 is TGTGCCTGGACCGGGTCCGGGACGGTAGCCGACGAGCAGTACTTC. Its protein product is CAWTGSGTVADEQYF.

The chain has TRBV11-2 and TRBJ1-3; tentative D call: TRBD1 (5 bases). V was clipped by 6 bases and J by 4 bases, with 13 bases between them. Germline CDR1 and CDR2: SGHAT and FQNNGV. The CDR3 is 14 residues long. As DNA, the CDR3 is TGTGCCAGCAGACCAGGGTTCGCCGGAAACACCATATATTTT. It yields the protein CASRPGFAGNTIYF.

This chain joins TRBV21-1 and TRBJ2-5; the table's TRBD1 call for D was not verified on the DNA. Judging by the DNA end, TRBJ2-7 fits better; the J call may be wrong. TRBV21-1 is deemed a pseudogene. The CDR3 covers 12 residues. In nucleotides, the CDR3 is TGTGCCAGCTTACAGGCGGGCCACGAGCAGTACTTC. This sequence encodes CASLQAGHEQYF.

The J gene is TRBJ2-1, the V gene TRBV19; TRBD2 agrees at 16 bases. Gene TRBJ2-7 matches the end of the DNA better, so the J call may be wrong. There are 20 residues in the CDR3. Looked up from germline, CDR1 is LNHDA and CDR2 is SQIVND (reference sequence). CDR3 amino acids: CASSIYLLGLAGGSYNEQYF. The CDR3 DNA sequence: TGTGCCAGTAGTATTTATTTGTTGGGACTAGCGGGAGGGTCCTACAATGAGCAGTACTTC.

This clonotype was seen at least ten times. The chain is built from TRBV7-8 and TRBJ2-5; TRBD1 is a possible D gene (5 bases). Germline-derived CDR1 and CDR2 are SGHVS and FQNEAQ. The CDR3 loop spans 11 amino acids. Trimming removed 8 bases from V and 4 bases from J, with 8 bases in between. The chain's CDR3 is CASAGLETQYF. CDR3 nucleotide sequence: TGTGCCAGCGCAGGGTTAGAGACCCAGTACTTC.

V gene TRBV6-6 combines with J gene TRBJ1-2; 7 bases fit TRBD1. The CDR3 spans 16 residues. Germline assignment: CDR1 MNHNY and CDR2 SVGAGI (reference sequence). Trimming took 0 bases from V and 4 from J; bases not matched to a gene: 8. The CDR3: CASSYSIPQGGYGYTF. For the CDR3, the DNA is TGTGCCAGCAGTTACTCGATTCCTCAGGGGGGCTATGGCTACACCTTC.